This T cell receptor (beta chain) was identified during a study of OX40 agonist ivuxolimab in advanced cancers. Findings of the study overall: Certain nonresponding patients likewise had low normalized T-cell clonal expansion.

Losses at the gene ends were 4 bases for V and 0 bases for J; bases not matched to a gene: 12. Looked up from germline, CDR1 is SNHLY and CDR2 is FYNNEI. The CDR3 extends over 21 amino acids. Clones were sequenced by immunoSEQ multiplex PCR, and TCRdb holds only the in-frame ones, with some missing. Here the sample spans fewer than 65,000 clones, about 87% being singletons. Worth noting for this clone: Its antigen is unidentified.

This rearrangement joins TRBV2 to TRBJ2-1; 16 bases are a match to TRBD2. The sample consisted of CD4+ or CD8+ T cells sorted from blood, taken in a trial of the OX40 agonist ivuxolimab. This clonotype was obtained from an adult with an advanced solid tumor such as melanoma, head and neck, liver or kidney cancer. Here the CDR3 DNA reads TGTGCCAGCAGTGTAGGTTTTGGGACTAGCGGGGGGGTTCCCTCCTACAATGAGCAGTTCTTC. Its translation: CASSVGFGTSGGVPSYNEQFF.